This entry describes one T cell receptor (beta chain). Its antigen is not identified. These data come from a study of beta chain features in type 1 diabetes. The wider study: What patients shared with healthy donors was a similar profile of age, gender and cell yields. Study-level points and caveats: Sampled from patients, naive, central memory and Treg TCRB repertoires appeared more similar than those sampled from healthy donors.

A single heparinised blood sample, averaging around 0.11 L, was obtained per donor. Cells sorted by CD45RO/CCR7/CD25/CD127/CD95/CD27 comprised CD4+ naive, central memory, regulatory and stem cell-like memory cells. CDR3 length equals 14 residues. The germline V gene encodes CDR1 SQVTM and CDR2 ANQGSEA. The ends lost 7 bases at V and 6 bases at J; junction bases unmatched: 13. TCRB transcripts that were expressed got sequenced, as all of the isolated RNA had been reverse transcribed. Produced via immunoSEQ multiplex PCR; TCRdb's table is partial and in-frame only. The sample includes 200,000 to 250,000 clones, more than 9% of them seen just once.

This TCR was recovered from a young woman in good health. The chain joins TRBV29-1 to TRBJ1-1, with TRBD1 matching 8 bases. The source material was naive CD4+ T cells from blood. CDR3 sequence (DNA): TGCAGCGGCAGAGATACAGGGGGGGAGGCTGAAGCTTTCTTT. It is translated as CSGRDTGGEAEAFF.